One and the same sample provided the 8 T cell receptor beta chains below, sequenced in a study of blood T cells in healthy people across ages. Combining a sample-barcoded 5' primer with a J-beta primer mix, a second PCR ran for about 7 to 12 cycles. From the 5' RACE reads, TCRdb called clonotypes with MiXCR, one entry per CDR3 protein. The table lists 780,000 or so distinct CDR3 sequences, approximately 25% of them singletons, with approximately 3.7% in the top ten. The data also belong to a second study, concerning T cells of mothers and their children.

The specimen was blood. These receptors were obtained from a boy between 5 and 17 years old in good health.

This clonotype has more than one count but fewer than ten. This rearrangement joins TRBV10-3 to TRBJ2-1; 10 nucleotides align to TRBD2. V trimming: 2 bases; J trimming: 7 bases; junction bases outside the gene matches: 11. Germline-derived CDR1 and CDR2 are ENHRY and SYGVKD. The CDR3 covers 17 residues. The CDR3 coding sequence is TGTGCCATCAGTGAGGCTCCTAGCGGGGGCCTGGGGAATGAGCAGTTCTTC. Its translation: CAISEAPSGGLGNEQFF.

This clonotype was picked up one time. The genes are TRBV4-2 and TRBJ1-4; D perhaps matches TRBD1 (5 bases). CDR1 is LGHNA, CDR2 YNFKEQ, per germline. Trimming cost V 0 bases and J 10 bases, with 12 bases left between them. The CDR3 extends over 14 amino acids. The CDR3 region is CASSQEDSFGKLFF. Here the CDR3 DNA reads TGTGCCAGCAGCCAAGAAGACAGTTTCGGAAAACTGTTTTTT.

This clonotype turned up a few times. This rearrangement joins TRBV7-3 to TRBJ2-1; possible D gene TRBD2, 6 bases. Trimming took off 5 bases at V and 7 bases at J, with 18 bases between the two ends. The CDR3 has 15 residues. Germline CDR1 SGHTA, CDR2 FQGTGA. CDR3 nucleotide sequence: TGTGCCAGCAGCCCCTTTGGCGGGACGGGGAATGAGCAGTTCTTC. This encodes CASSPFGGTGNEQFF.

J is TRBJ2-7 and V is TRBV27, with 10 bases matching TRBD1. Germline V lookup: CDR1 MNHEY, CDR2 SMNVEV (reference sequence). This CDR3 contains 14 residues. Trimming took 3 bases from V and 7 from J; bases not matched to a gene: 6. The CDR3 region has the DNA TGTGCCAGCAGTTTGTATGACAGGGGGCGGGAGCAGTACTTC. It translates to CASSLYDRGREQYF.

The chain is built from TRBV30 and TRBJ2-7, with 8 bases aligning to TRBD1. Germline loops: CDR1 GTSNPN, CDR2 SVGIG (reference sequence). After removal of 3 bases from V and 1 base from J, the junction contained 5 bases not matched to a gene. There are 14 residues in the CDR3. The CDR3 nucleotides are TGTGCCTGGAGCGGGACAGGTATTTCCTACGAGCAGTACTTC. Protein product: CAWSGTGISYEQYF.

The sample holds a few counts of this clonotype. The chain uses TRBV29-1 and TRBJ1-2, with a tentative D call TRBD1 (5 bases). The germline V gene encodes CDR1 SQVTM and CDR2 ANQGSEA. There are 14 residues in the CDR3. The V gene lost 4 bases and the J gene lost 6 bases, with 18 bases spanning the gap. The CDR3 here is CSVVNRLTDNGYTF. Here the CDR3 DNA reads TGCAGCGTTGTAAACCGGCTGACGGACAATGGCTACACCTTC.

This clonotype was picked up a small number of times. This chain links TRBV4-3 with TRBJ1-5, with D perhaps TRBD1 (5 bases). The CDR3 has 16 amino acids. The ends were cut back, 0 bases at V and 7 bases at J, with 16 bases in the middle. The germline gives CDR1 LGHNA, CDR2 YSLEER. The DNA of the CDR3 is TGCGCCAGCAGCCAAGATTGGGGGGAGTTACGGCAGCCCCAGCATTTT. This encodes CASSQDWGELRQPQHF.

This clonotype has a handful of counts. DNA for the CDR3: TGCGCCAGCAGCACGGGGACCGAACAAGAGACCCAGTACTTC. This codes for CASSTGTEQETQYF. V usage is TRBV5-1 and J usage is TRBJ2-5; tentatively, D is TRBD1 or TRBD2 (5 bases each). Germline V gene sequence: CDR1 SGHRS, CDR2 YFSETQ. V gave up 4 bases and J gave up 2 bases, with 12 bases separating them. This CDR3 has 14 amino acids.